This is a list of T cell receptor beta chains from one sample in a study of T cells in Graves' hyperthyroidism and ophthalmopathy. In TCRdb, the multiplex PCR reads were re-called with MiXCR into one record per CDR3 protein. Counted here are hundreds of thousands of distinct CDR3 sequences, 25% to 30% occurring once; the ten biggest clones make up about a quarter. The sequenced sample consisted of blood. Source of these receptors: a middle-aged man with Graves' hyperthyroidism that later progressed to Graves' ophthalmopathy. CDR3s include the opening cysteine and the closing phenylalanine or tryptophan. A D gene is named only where the DNA matches it firmly.

d_gene,v_gene,len,CDR3aa
.,TRBV6-1,15,CASSESFTNSYEQYF
TRBD1,TRBV6-5,11,CASSWTGALFF
.,TRBV20-1,13,CSAPGQGVETQYF
.,TRBV13,13,CASSFEQGGGYTF
.,TRBV12-3/TRBV12-4,16,CASSFRLLPGNTEAFF
.,TRBV12-3/TRBV12-4,14,CASSAQGGDSPLHF
TRBD2,TRBV11-2,17,CASSSRTSGTSFYEQYF
TRBD2,TRBV27,17,CASSLWVAGGPRETQYF
.,TRBV5-1,14,CASSTPGIQETQYF
.,TRBV12-3/TRBV12-4,14,CASRSYGGYNEQYF
TRBD2,TRBV7-8,14,CATRLAGAKETQYF
.,TRBV20-1,18,CSARFAVFRGVYNSPLHF
.,TRBV12-3/TRBV12-4,15,CASTWRRGPTGELFF
TRBD1,TRBV7-9,15,CASSEGQGWDSPLHF
.,TRBV4-2,15,CASSLAGPTGYEQYF
.,TRBV20-1,13,CSALGLLWETQYF
.,TRBV4-1,17,CASSQDQGSLPSYEQYF
TRBD1,TRBV7-2,15,CASSSRSDRVGEQYF
.,TRBV24-1,14,CASSYSAGGGWAFF
.,TRBV20-1,15,CSARPHGGGGSEQYF
TRBD1,TRBV11-2,14,CASSLGTGKEGYTF
.,TRBV5-1,15,CASSLGLPRQETQYF
.,TRBV7-2,14,CASSIRTVDSPLHF
.,TRBV7-2,13,CASSPRAGYGYTF
.,TRBV12-3/TRBV12-4,15,CASSSSGWADGELFF
.,TRBV19,13,CASTPGSTYEQYF
.,TRBV10-3,11,CAISEGEAQHF
TRBD2,TRBV12-3/TRBV12-4,16,CASSLGRTSGEGAQYF
.,TRBV11-2,14,CASSLDVGGNGYTF
TRBD2,TRBV9,15,CASSPRLAATGELFF
.,TRBV6-2/TRBV6-3,15,CASSYLGGSNTEAFF
.,TRBV12-3/TRBV12-4,13,CASSSAPLNIQYF
.,TRBV6-2/TRBV6-3,15,CASSHPNSGANVLTF
.,TRBV19,12,CASPGDTGELFF
.,TRBV6-1,16,CASSESVVVSMFGQYF
TRBD2,TRBV5-1,16,CASSLVVTSGSYEQYF
.,TRBV28,12,CASSFPGLGYTF
.,TRBV28,16,CASSFPAMDGTYEQYF
.,TRBV6-5,14,CASSSTTGNYGYTF
.,TRBV7-9,14,CASSSPPGVTEAFF
.,TRBV27,13,CASSRNHWEGYTF
TRBD2,TRBV12-3/TRBV12-4,14,CASSSTSGRHIQYF
.,TRBV18,13,CASSPTRVDGYTF
.,TRBV20-1,14,CSARRPTVSYEQYF
.,TRBV29-1,14,CSVVPGVANYGYTF
TRBD2,TRBV5-1,16,CASSLETSGKLGEQYF
TRBD2,TRBV20-1,15,CSASLSWAGGYEQYF
.,TRBV27,14,CASSQTREAGELFF
TRBD1,TRBV24-1,13,CATSGGQAYEQYF
TRBD2,TRBV28,14,CASLPGGPGGELFF
.,TRBV6-1,13,CASSAYPGLEAFF
.,TRBV18,14,CASSPSLGPGELFF
TRBD2,TRBV12-3/TRBV12-4,15,CASSPSGSSGYEQYF
TRBD1,TRBV12-3/TRBV12-4,17,CASSPKLRDRGVETQYF
.,TRBV2,15,CASSNPGLAKNIQYF